This T cell receptor (beta chain) was documented in a study of neoadjuvant anti-PD-1 for oral cavity cancer. Study in general: Non-progressing patients received a fourth nivolumab dose near day 43, then surgery on days 50-56.

Sample time point: after neoadjuvant nivolumab, at surgical resection. Produced via immunoSEQ multiplex PCR; TCRdb's table is partial and in-frame only. The sample lists about 42,000 clones, approximately 80% occurring once. This receptor was taken from a person between 40 and 85 years old with oral cavity squamous cell carcinoma. The sample consisted of PBMCs, taken after nivolumab (anti-PD-1) treatment.

The CDR3 protein is CASSLLRGGQETQYF. CDR3 coding DNA: TGTGCCAGCAGTTTATTGCGGGGGGGGCAAGAGACCCAGTACTTC. The chain recombines TRBV27 with TRBJ2-5; 9 bases match TRBD2. Germline assignment: CDR1 MNHEY and CDR2 SMNVEV (reference sequence). The CDR3 has 15 residues. With 1 base clipped from V and 2 bases from J, the junction kept 2 bases outside the gene matches.